This TCR beta chain emerged from a study of cytomegalovirus exposure and HLA in healthy donors. V was trimmed by 2 bases and J by 11 bases, leaving 13 bases between them. In germline, CDR1 is MNHNY, CDR2 SVGAGI (reference sequence). The CDR3 consists of 13 residues. The study ran its PCR with 60 Vbeta and 13 Jbeta primers. In the original processing: Unique TCR beta chains numbered around 75 million in a later analysis, with roughly 10 million shared. Clones were sequenced by immunoSEQ multiplex PCR, and TCRdb holds only the in-frame ones, with some missing. V and J calls and clone size are those listed in that table; D and trimming were worked out from the DNA. The sample data list about 200,000 clones.

V is TRBV6-6 and J is TRBJ2-4, with D unclear. This TCR came from a girl aged 2-10 years in good health and CMV-seropositive. Material: PBMCs. The CDR3 nucleotides are TGTGCCAGCAGTTACCCCCAAACTTCCGTTCAGTACTTC. Translating gives CASSYPQTSVQYF.